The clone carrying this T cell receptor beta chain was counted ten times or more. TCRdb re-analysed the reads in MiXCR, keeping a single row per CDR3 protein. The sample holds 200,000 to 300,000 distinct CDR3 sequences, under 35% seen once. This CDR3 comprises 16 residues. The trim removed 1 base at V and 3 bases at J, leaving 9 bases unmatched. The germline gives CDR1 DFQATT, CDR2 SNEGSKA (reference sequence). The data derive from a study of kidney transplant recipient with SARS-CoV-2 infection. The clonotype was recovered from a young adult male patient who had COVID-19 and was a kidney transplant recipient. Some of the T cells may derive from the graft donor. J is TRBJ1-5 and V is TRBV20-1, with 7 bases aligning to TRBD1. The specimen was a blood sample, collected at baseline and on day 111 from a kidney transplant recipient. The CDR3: CSARVWDRSANQPQHF. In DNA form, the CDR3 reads TGCAGTGCTAGAGTATGGGACAGAAGCGCCAATCAGCCCCAGCATTTT.